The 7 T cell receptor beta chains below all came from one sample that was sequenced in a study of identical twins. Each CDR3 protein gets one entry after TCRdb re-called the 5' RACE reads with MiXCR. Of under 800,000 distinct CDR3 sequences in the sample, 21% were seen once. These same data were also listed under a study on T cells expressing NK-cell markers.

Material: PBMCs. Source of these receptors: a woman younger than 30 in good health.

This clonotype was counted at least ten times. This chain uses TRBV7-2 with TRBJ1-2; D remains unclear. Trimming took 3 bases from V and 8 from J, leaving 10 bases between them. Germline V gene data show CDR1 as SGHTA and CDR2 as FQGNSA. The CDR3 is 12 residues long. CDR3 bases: TGTGCCAGCAGCTTTGAGGGAAGGGGCTACACCTTC. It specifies CASSFEGRGYTF.

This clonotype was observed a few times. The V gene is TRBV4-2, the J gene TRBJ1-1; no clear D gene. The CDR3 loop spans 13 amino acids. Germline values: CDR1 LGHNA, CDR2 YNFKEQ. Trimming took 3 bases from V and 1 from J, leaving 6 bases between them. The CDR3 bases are TGTGCCAGCAGCCAGGAGACGAACACTGAAGCTTTCTTT. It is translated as CASSQETNTEAFF.

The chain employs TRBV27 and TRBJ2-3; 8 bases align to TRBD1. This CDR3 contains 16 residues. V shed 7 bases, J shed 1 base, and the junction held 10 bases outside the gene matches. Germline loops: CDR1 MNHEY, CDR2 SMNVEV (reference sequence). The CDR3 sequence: CASTPLSDRGTDTQYF. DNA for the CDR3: TGTGCCAGCACCCCATTGTCGGACAGGGGCACAGATACGCAGTATTTT.

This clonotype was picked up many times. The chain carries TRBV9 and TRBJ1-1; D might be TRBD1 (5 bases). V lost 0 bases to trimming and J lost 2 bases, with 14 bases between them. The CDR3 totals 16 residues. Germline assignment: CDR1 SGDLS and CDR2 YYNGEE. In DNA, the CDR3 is TGTGCCAGCAGCGTAGCTACGGGACGGCAAAACACTGAAGCTTTCTTT. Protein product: CASSVATGRQNTEAFF.

The chain's CDR3 is CASARRREETQYF. CDR3 in DNA: TGTGCCAGCGCCAGGAGACGAGAAGAGACCCAGTACTTC. The V and J genes are TRBV27 and TRBJ2-5; D is unclear. The CDR3 consists of 13 residues. CDR1 is MNHEY and CDR2 is SMNVEV in the germline V gene (reference sequence). The V end lost 8 bases, the J end lost 3 bases, and 13 bases lay between the germline ends.

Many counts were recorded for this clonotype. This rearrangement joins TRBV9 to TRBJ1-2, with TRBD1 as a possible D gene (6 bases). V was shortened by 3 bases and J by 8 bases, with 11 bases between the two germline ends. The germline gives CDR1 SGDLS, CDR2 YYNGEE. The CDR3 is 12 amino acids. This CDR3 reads CASSDRVTGYTF. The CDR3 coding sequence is TGTGCCAGCAGCGACAGGGTCACGGGCTACACCTTC.

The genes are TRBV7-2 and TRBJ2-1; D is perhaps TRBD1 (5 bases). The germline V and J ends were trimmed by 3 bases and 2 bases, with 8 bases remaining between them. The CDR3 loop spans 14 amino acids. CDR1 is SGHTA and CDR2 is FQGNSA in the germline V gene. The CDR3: CASSFLGAYNEQFF. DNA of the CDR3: TGTGCCAGCAGCTTTTTAGGGGCCTACAATGAGCAGTTCTTC.